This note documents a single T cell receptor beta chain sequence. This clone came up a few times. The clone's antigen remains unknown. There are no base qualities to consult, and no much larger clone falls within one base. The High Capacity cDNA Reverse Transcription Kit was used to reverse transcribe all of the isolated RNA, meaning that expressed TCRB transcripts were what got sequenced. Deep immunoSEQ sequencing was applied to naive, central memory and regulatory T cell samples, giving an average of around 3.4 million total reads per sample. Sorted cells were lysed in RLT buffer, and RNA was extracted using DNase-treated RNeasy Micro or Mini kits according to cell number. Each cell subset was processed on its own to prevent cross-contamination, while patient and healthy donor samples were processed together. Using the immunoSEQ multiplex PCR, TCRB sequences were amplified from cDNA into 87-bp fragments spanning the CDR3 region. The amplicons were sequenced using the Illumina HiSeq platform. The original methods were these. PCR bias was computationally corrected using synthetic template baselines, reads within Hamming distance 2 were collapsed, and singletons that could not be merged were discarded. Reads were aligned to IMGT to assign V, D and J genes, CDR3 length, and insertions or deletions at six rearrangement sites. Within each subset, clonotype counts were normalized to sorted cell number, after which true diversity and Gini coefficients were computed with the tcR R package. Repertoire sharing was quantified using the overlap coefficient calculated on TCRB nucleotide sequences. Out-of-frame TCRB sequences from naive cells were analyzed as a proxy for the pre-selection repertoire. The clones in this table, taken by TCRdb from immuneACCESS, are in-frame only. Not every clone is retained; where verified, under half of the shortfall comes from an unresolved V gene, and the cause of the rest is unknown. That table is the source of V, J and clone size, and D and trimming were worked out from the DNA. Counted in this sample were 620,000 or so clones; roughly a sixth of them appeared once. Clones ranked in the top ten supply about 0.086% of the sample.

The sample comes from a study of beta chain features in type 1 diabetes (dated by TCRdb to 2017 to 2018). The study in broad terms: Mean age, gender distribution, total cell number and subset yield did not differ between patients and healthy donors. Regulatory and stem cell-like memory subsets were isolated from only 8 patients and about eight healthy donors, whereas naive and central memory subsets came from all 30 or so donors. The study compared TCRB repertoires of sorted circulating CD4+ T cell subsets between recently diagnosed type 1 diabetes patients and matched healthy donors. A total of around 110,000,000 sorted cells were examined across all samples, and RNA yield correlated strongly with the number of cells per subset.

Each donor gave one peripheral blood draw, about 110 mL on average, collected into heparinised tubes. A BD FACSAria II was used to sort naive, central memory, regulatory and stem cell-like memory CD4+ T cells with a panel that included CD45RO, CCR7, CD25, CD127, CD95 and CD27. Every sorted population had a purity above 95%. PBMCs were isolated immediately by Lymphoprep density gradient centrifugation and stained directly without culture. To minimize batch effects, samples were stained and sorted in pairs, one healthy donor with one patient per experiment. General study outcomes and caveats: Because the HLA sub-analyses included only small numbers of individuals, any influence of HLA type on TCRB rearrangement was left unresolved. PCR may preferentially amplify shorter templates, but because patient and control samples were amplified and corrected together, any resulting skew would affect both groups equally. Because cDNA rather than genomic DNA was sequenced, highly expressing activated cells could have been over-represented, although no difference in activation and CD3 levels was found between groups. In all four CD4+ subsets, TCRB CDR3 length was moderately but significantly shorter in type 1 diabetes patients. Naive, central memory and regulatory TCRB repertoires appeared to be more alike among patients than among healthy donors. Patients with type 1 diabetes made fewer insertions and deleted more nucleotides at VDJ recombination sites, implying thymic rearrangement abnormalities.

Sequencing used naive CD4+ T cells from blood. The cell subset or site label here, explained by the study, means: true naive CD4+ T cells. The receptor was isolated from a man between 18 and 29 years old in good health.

The CDR3 region has the sequence CASSMRSSGHNEQFF. Read as DNA, the sequence is TGTGCCAGTAGTATGAGGTCTAGCGGACACAATGAGCAGTTCTTC. The chain employs TRBV19 and TRBJ2-1, and TRBD2 matches 7 of the central bases. Relative to germline, V is missing 3 bases and J is missing 5 bases, with 7 bases of the junction outside any gene match. The CDR3 starts with the cysteine, ends with the phenylalanine, and has 15 residues. The sequence is cut down to CDR3 DNA, 45 bases in frame from base 1. Based on the germline V gene (reference sequence), the CDR1 and CDR2 sequences are LNHDA and SQIVND.